A single TCR beta chain is shown here with its context. TCRdb ran MiXCR on the 5' RACE reads and lists one entry per CDR3 protein. The sample lists hundreds of thousands of distinct CDR3 sequences; 10% to 15% were seen once. The sample comes from a study of T cells after yellow fever vaccination. Germline lookup yields CDR1 KGHSH and CDR2 LQKENI. Trimming removed 4 bases from V and 7 bases from J, with 17 bases in between. The CDR3 contains 15 residues. This TCR was recovered from a man between 25 and 39 years old who received the YFV17D yellow fever vaccine. The gene calls are TRBV18 and TRBJ2-1; D possibly matches TRBD1 or TRBD2 (6 bases each). The sample consisted of PBMCs, taken on the day of the yellow fever booster vaccination. The CDR3 DNA follows: TGTGCCAGCTCACGGGGGGCAGTACAATTAAATGAGCAGTTCTTC. Protein: CASSRGAVQLNEQFF.